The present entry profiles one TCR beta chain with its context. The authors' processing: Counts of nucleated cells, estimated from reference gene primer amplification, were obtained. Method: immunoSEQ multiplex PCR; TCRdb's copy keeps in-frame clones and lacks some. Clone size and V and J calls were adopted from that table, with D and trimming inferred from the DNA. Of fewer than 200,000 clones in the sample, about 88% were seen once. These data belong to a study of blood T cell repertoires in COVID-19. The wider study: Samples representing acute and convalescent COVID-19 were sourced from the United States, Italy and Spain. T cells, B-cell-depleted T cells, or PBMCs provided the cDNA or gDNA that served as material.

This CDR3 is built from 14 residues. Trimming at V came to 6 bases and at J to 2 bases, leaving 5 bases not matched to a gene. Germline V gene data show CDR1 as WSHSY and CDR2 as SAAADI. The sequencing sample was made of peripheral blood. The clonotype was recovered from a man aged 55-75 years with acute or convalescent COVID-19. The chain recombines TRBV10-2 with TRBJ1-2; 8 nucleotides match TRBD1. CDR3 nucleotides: TGCGCCAGCAGCCTTCGGACAGGGAACTATGGCTACACCTTC. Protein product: CASSLRTGNYGYTF.